This TCR beta chain was observed in a study of blood T cell repertoires in COVID-19 (dated by TCRdb to 2018 to 2021). At the level of the whole study: The collaborator samples originated in the United States, Italy and Spain and spanned the acute and convalescent phases of COVID-19. The material from the prospective study consisted of cDNA or gDNA derived from T cells, B-cell-depleted T cells, or PBMCs. Subjects who had been exposed to COVID-19, were actively infected with it, or had recovered from it provided the deeply sampled blood TCRbeta repertoires that made up the dataset. The repertoires were released in a freely available public database meant as a resource for research on the immune response to SARS-CoV-2. The samples were drawn from two sources: the first 160 participants of the ongoing ImmuneRACE study, and over 950 subjects contributed by 6 global collaborators. Sample metadata almost always included a de-identified subject ID, COVID-19 status, age in years and sex. Where available, HLA class I and class II types were taken from metadata supplied by the sample provider and were not determined by assay-based typing. The research as a whole found: The quantity of clinical and demographic metadata differed by source and by participant and was supplied without curation.

TCRbeta CDR3 regions were amplified from genomic DNA using the immunoSEQ Assay, a bias-controlled multiplex PCR. The paper's processing steps were these. The number of nucleated cells in each sample was estimated from the amplification of reference gene primers within the assay. Sequence reads were collapsed and filtered to measure the absolute abundance of every unique TCRbeta CDR3 rearrangement. Productive Simpson clonality was computed per sample as the square root of Simpson's diversity index over productive rearrangements. TCRdb retrieved this table from immuneACCESS and kept in-frame rearrangements only. Not all clones are present; in checked studies, unresolved V genes account for under half, and no reason is known for the remainder. V, J and clone size reflect that table, while D and trimming were determined from the DNA. This sample gives approximately 140,000 clones in total; roughly 80% of them show up just once. The ten largest account for roughly 7.7% of the sample.

The CDR3 starts with the cysteine, ends with the phenylalanine, and has 18 residues. Here the CDR3 DNA is all that survives: 54 bases in frame from base 1. CDR1 is given as SGHRS and CDR2 as YFSETQ, both from the germline V gene. V and J are truncated by 1 base and 0 bases respectively, leaving an intervening sequence of 14 bases. Of note for this clone: Its binding antigen is unknown. Base qualities are not provided; no much larger clone lies one nucleotide away.

Whole blood was collected in K2EDTA tubes by collaborating institutions according to the institutions' own protocols. For TCRbeta analysis, collaborator samples were shipped as frozen whole blood, as isolated PBMCs, or as DNA extracted from either sample type. Sequencing was carried out using peripheral blood. The chain is assembled from TRBV5-1 and TRBJ2-6; tentative D gene TRBD2, with 5 bases matching. This clonotype was obtained from a human donor with acute or convalescent COVID-19. The donor label of this sample is uncertain. The encoded CDR3 is CASSLKGSASSGANVLTF. In nucleotide form, the sequence is TGCGCCAGCAGCTTGAAAGGGAGTGCTAGCTCTGGGGCCAACGTCCTGACTTTC.